This TCR beta chain derives from a study of cytomegalovirus exposure and HLA in healthy donors. Study overall: Approximately 85 million unique TCRs from HLA-typed donors made up an early data release.

Notes on the study in general: In a later analysis, an Asian-associated ancestry cluster reportedly showed fewer N-insertions than the approximately 700-donor mean. Among immune exposure information, only CMV serostatus was available.

Details on this clone: Its antigen is unidentified.

It was with 60 Vbeta and 13 Jbeta primers that the PCR ran. Assay used: immunoSEQ multiplex PCR; TCRdb lists only in-frame clones, some missing. In total, the table holds some 76,000 clones. CDR1 and CDR2 (germline): GTSNPN, SVGIG (reference sequence). Trimming at V came to 4 bases and at J to 5 bases, leaving 5 bases not matched to a gene. CDR3 length equals 13 residues. This receptor was identified in a female donor in good health and CMV-seropositive. This chain uses TRBV30 with TRBJ2-1, with TRBD1 identical over 7 bases. What was sequenced was PBMCs. The CDR3 reads CAWTGTANNEQFF. The CDR3 DNA sequence: TGTGCCTGGACAGGGACAGCTAACAATGAGCAGTTCTTC.